This T cell receptor (beta chain) is drawn from a study of T cell repertoires in cytomegalovirus infection (dated by TCRdb to between 2019 and 2020). Broadly, across the study: Alongside well-studied HLA-B-restricted epitopes, the peptide stimulations were aimed at recently identified HLA-C-restricted CMV epitopes, whose presentation resists viral immunomodulation. Donor HLA type was relevant to the analysis, as public TCR beta signatures indicated carriage of CMV infection together with the matching HLA type.

This clonotype has more than one count but fewer than ten. Its binding antigen is unknown. Per-base qualities were not stored, and no clone one base away is much larger. What this sample's treatment or condition label stands for: in vitro stimulation with specific CMV peptide epitopes to enrich CMV-specific T cells. Sequencing used an Illumina HiSeq 1500. The public sequencing data were trimmed at Q25 with fastp and processed into clonotypes with MiXCR by TCRdb, which kept only in-frame beta chains. When rows share a CDR3 protein, they turn into one entry using the most common DNA and genes. The sample has fewer than 150,000 distinct CDR3 sequences on record, over 30% of them singletons. 41% of the sample is taken by the ten largest. On the study overall, not on this receptor specifically: Carriers of CMV infection plus the relevant HLA type were discriminated by the cumulative frequency of public TCR beta family members in the study cohort and in an independent roughly 400-donor cohort. The ex vivo response was dominated by HLA-C-restricted CMV-specific TCR beta clonotypes, which also provided the single most frequent clonotype in two of eight donors.

CDR1 and CDR2 are drawn from the germline V gene: SGHTA, FQGNSA. The CDR3 holds 14 amino acids from the cysteine to the phenylalanine. Solely the CDR3 DNA is kept, with 42 bases framed from the first base. V sheds 5 bases and J sheds 3 bases, leaving 14 bases between their ends. Sequenced material: CD8+ T cells from cultured PBMCs, taken from culture after CMV antigen stimulation. The rearranged chain carries TRBV7-2 and TRBJ2-7; the D gene is perhaps TRBD1, on 6 matching bases. This sequence was found in a human donor in good health (CMV status not recorded). Some clones in this sample may be carry-over from other donors' samples. The CDR3 loop reads CASSPIQGGYEQYF. The DNA reads as follows: TGTGCCAGCAGCCCTATACAGGGTGGCTACGAGCAGTACTTC.